This T cell receptor beta chain derives from a study of blood T cell repertoires in COVID-19 (dated by TCRdb to the early 2020s). About the full investigation: The collaborator samples originated in the United States, Italy and Spain and spanned the acute and convalescent phases of COVID-19. Where HLA class I and class II types were available, the types were taken from metadata supplied by the sample provider, not from assay-based typing. The repertoires were released in a freely available public database meant as a resource for research on the immune response to SARS-CoV-2. The sample metadata nearly always contained a de-identified subject ID, COVID-19 status, age in years and sex. The prospective study material was composed of cDNA or gDNA derived from T cells, B-cell-depleted T cells, or PBMCs. Samples were obtained from the ongoing ImmuneRACE study (first 160 participants) and from 950 to 1,500 subjects provided by 6 global collaborators. Subjects who had been exposed to COVID-19, were actively infected with it, or had recovered from it provided the deeply sampled blood TCRbeta repertoires that made up the dataset.

The paper's findings and limits, for the study overall: How much clinical and demographic metadata was included differed by source and by participant, and the metadata was provided uncurated.

The immunoSEQ Assay, a bias-controlled multiplex PCR, was used to amplify TCRbeta CDR3 regions from genomic DNA. From the authors' description of their analysis: The number of nucleated cells in each sample was estimated by amplification of reference gene primers within the assay. To quantify the absolute abundance of each unique TCRbeta CDR3 rearrangement, sequence reads were collapsed and filtered. For each sample, productive Simpson clonality was calculated by taking the square root of Simpson's diversity index across productive rearrangements. Drawn from immuneACCESS, this table holds only the in-frame rearrangements with V and J called that TCRdb kept. Clones are partly lost; checked studies trace under half to an unresolved V gene and leave the rest unexplained. The D gene and trimming were derived from the DNA, and the V and J assignments and clone size from that table. This sample comprises more than 250,000 clones, 70% to 90% of them detected only once. The top ten hold about 9.4% of the sample.

Trimming costs V 1 base and J 5 bases, and their ends lie 8 bases apart. Sequences LNHDA (CDR1) and SQIVND (CDR2) are obtained from the germline V gene (reference sequence). From the cysteine up to the phenylalanine, the CDR3 has a length of 13 residues. Kept here is only the CDR3 DNA, which spans 39 bases and is read in frame from base 1. Participants in the prospective study were aged about 18 to 95 years, lived in 20 to 25 United States geographic areas, and enrolled through a virtual design. In the prospective study, participants were assigned to cohorts based on the clinical history participants reported in a screening survey and a study questionnaire. ImmuneRACE Cohort 3 recovered participants were defined by two consecutive negative NP/OP PCR tests, healthcare professional clearance, or symptom resolution. Mobile phlebotomists in the prospective study collected whole blood, serum and a nasopharyngeal or oropharyngeal swab from every participant. Participants in the prospective study had the option to provide additional blood draws and questionnaires over a roughly 2-month period. Before DNA extraction, blood samples from the prospective study were shipped at room temperature or frozen.

Regarding this clone: What this receptor recognizes is not known. No clone much larger than this one lies a single base away; base qualities are absent.

The sample was PBMCs or T cells enriched from blood (not recorded which). This TCR derives from a woman aged 18-30 years who had recovered from COVID-19. In this chain, TRBV19 is recombined with TRBJ2-5, with the D gene not clear enough to name. The DNA sequence reads TGTGCCAGTAGTATAGTGTTGTCTGAGACCCAGTACTTC. This gives the protein CASSIVLSETQYF.